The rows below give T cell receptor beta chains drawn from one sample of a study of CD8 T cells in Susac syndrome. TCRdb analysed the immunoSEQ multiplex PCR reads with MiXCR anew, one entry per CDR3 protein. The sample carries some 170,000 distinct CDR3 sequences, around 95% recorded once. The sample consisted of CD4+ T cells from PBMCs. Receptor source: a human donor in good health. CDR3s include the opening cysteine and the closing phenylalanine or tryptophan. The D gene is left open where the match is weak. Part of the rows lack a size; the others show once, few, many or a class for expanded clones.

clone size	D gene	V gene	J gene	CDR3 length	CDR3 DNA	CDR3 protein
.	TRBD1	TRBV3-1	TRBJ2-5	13	TGTGCCAGCGGTGACAGGGCCCAAGAGACCCAGTACTTC	CASGDRAQETQYF
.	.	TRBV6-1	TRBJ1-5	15	TGTGCCAGCAGTGAAGAGGGGGGGCCCAATCAGCCCCAGCATTTT	CASSEEGGPNQPQHF
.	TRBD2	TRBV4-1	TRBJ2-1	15	TGCGCCAGCTCCCAAAGGAGACTAGCTTACAATGAGCAGTTCTTC	CASSQRRLAYNEQFF
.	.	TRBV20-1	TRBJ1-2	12	TGCAGTGCCACGGACAGTTCCTATGGCTACACCTTC	CSATDSSYGYTF
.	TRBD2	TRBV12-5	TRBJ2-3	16	TGTGCTAGTGGCCCAAAGACTAGCGGGGCCACAGATACGCAGTATTTT	CASGPKTSGATDTQYF
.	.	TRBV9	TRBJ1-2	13	TGTGCCAGCAGCGTAGATCACAGCTATGGCTACACCTTC	CASSVDHSYGYTF
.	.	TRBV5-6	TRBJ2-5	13	TGTGCCAGCAGCTTGGGAACTTCCCGGACCCAGTACTTC	CASSLGTSRTQYF
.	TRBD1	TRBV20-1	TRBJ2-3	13	TGCAGTGCTCAGGACAGGATCACAGATACGCAGTATTTT	CSAQDRITDTQYF
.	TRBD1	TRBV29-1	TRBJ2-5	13	TGCAGCGCCACAGGACAGGGGGCGGGGACCCAGTACTTC	CSATGQGAGTQYF
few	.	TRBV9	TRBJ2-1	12	TGTGCCAGCAGCGTAGACCTGGGTGAGCAGTTCTTC	CASSVDLGEQFF
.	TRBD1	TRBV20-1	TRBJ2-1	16	TGCAGTGCTAGAGACCCTTCAGGGGGACCCTACAATGAGCAGTTCTTC	CSARDPSGGPYNEQFF
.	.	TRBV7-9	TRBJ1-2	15	TGTGCCAGCAGCCCAAACCGGGACCTAAACTATGGCTACACCTTC	CASSPNRDLNYGYTF
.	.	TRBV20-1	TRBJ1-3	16	TGCAGTGCTAGAAAGGCAGGGGTCCTCTCTGGAAACACCATATATTTT	CSARKAGVLSGNTIYF
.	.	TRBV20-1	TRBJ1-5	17	TGCAGTGCTAGAGATGGGGGGACACATGATAGCAATCAGCCCCAGCATTTT	CSARDGGTHDSNQPQHF
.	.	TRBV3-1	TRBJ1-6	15	TGTGCCAGCAGCCAAGACAGGGGTTTTGGTTCACCCCTCCACTTT	CASSQDRGFGSPLHF
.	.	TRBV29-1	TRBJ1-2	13	TGCAGCGTTGAAGATGGGGGTATGAATGGCTACACCTTC	CSVEDGGMNGYTF
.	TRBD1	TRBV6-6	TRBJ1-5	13	TGTGCCAGTGCTGGGACAGGGAATCAGCCCCAGCATTTT	CASAGTGNQPQHF
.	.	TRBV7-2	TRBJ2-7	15	TGTGCCAGCAGCTTGGGGGCACAGGTGGGGGCCGAGCAGTACTTC	CASSLGAQVGAEQYF
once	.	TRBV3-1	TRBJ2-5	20	TGTGCCAGCACTAGGGGGGAGCCTGGGGACTTGTTGACTTTACAAGAGACCCAGTACTTC	CASTRGEPGDLLTLQETQYF
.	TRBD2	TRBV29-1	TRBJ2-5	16	TGCAGCGTAATCTGGACTAGCGGGGGCCGTCGGGAGACCCAGTACTTC	CSVIWTSGGRRETQYF
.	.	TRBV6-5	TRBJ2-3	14	TGTGCCAGCAGTGCGGGTCTAACCAGAGATACGCAGTATTTT	CASSAGLTRDTQYF
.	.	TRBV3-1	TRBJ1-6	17	TGTGCCAGCAGCCAAGAGGTCATAGTCTCCTATAATTCACCCCTCCACTTT	CASSQEVIVSYNSPLHF
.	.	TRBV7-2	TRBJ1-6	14	TGTGCCAGCAGCTTAGGGGACCTCTCTTCACCCCTCCACTTT	CASSLGDLSSPLHF
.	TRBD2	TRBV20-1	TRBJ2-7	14	TGCAGTGCCTTGACGGGACTAGCGGACTACGAGCAGTACTTC	CSALTGLADYEQYF
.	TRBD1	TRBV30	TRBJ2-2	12	TGTGCCTCGGGACAGGGAGCCGGGGAGCTGTTTTTT	CASGQGAGELFF
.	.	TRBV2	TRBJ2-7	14	TGTGCCAGTCACGTAGCTCGACTAACCTACGAGCAGTACTTC	CASHVARLTYEQYF
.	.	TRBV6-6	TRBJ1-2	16	TGTGCCAGCAGATTTCGACAGGCCTCCGCTAACTATGGCTACACCTTC	CASRFRQASANYGYTF
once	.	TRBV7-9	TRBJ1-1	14	TGTGCCAGCAGCTCCTGGCAGGGACTCACTGAAGCTTTCTTT	CASSSWQGLTEAFF
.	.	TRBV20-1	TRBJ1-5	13	TGCAGTGCTACACAGGATAGCAATCAGCCCCAGCATTTT	CSATQDSNQPQHF
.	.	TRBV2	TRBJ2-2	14	TGTGCCAGCAGTGAAATTGGGGCGCTGGGGGAGCTGTTTTTT	CASSEIGALGELFF
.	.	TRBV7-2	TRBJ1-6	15	TGTGCCAGCAGCTTACAATGGGGGCACGATTCACCCCTCCACTTT	CASSLQWGHDSPLHF
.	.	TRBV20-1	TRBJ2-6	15	TGCAGTGCCCCCGACGGAAACTCTGGGGCCAACGTCCTGACTTTC	CSAPDGNSGANVLTF
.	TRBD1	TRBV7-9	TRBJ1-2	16	TGTGCCAGCAGCTTCTCCTCAGGACAGGGGATTAGGGGCTACACCTTC	CASSFSSGQGIRGYTF
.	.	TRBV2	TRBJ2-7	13	TGTGCCAACTCGCCGGGACATCTCTACGAGCAGTACTTC	CANSPGHLYEQYF
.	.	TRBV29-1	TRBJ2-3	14	TGCAGCGTAAGAAGGCGGGACCGCACAGATACGCAGTATTTT	CSVRRRDRTDTQYF
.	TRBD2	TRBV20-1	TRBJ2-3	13	TGCAGTACGGGACTAGCGGGGTTTAATACGCAGTATTTT	CSTGLAGFNTQYF
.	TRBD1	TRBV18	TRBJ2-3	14	TGTGCCAGCTCACGGACAGGGCGCACAGATACGCAGTATTTT	CASSRTGRTDTQYF
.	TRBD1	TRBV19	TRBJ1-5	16	TGTGCCAGTAGGGGGTTGGGACAGGGAAGTAATCAGCCCCAGCATTTT	CASRGLGQGSNQPQHF
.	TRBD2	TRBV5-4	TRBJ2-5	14	TGTGCCAGCAGCCGAGCGGGGGGCTGGGAGACCCAGTACTTC	CASSRAGGWETQYF
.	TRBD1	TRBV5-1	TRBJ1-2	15	TGCGCCAGCAGCGGGGGACAGGGGCTTCGCTATGGCTACACCTTC	CASSGGQGLRYGYTF
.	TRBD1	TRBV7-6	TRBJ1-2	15	TGTGCCAGCAGCTTAATTCCGGGGACAGACAATGGCTACACCTTC	CASSLIPGTDNGYTF
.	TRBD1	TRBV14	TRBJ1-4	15	TGTGCCAGCAGCCAAGTGACAGGGTTTAATGAAAAACTGTTTTTT	CASSQVTGFNEKLFF
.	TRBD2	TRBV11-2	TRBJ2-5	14	TGTGCCAGCAGCTTAGGGTTAGCGGGGGGGCCCCCGTACTTC	CASSLGLAGGPPYF
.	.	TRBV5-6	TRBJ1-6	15	TGTGCCAGCAGCCCGCACGGGGGATATAATTCACCCCTCCACTTT	CASSPHGGYNSPLHF
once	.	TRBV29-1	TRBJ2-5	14	TGCAGCGTTGAAGAAGGAAGAGGGGACGAGACCCAGTACTTC	CSVEEGRGDETQYF